This T cell receptor (beta chain) was found in a study of blood T cell repertoires in COVID-19. In the study overall: The analysed material was cDNA or gDNA that came from T cells, B-cell-depleted T cells, or PBMCs.

The V gene's germline CDR1 is LNHDA and CDR2 SQIVND (reference sequence). The CDR3 length is 15 residues. V was pared by 3 bases and J by 0 bases, with 8 bases between. Authors' methods: From reference gene primer amplification, estimates of nucleated cell counts were derived. Sequenced by immunoSEQ multiplex PCR; TCRdb stores in-frame clones only, minus some. V, J and clone size derive from that table, while D and trimming were established from the DNA sequence. The table records 200,000 to 250,000 clones, 80% to 90% of them present only once. The source of this sequence is a young man with active or convalescent COVID-19. The V and J genes are TRBV19 and TRBJ1-4; tentatively, D is TRBD1 (5 bases). Sequenced sample: peripheral blood. CDR3 coding DNA: TGTGCCAGTAGTATGGGGGGAACAACTAATGAAAAACTGTTTTTT. Residues: CASSMGGTTNEKLFF. Together with reference TRBV19 and TRBJ1-4, the CDR3 gives the full variable domain: DGGITQSPKYLFRKEGQNVTLSCEQNLNHDAMYWYRQDPGQGLRLIYYSQIVNDFQKGDIAEGYSVSREKKESFPLTVTSAQKNPTAFYLCASSMGGTTNEKLFFGSGTQLSVL.